This entry concerns a single T cell receptor (beta chain). The source of the sample is a study of cytomegalovirus exposure and HLA in healthy donors. Overall study: The 550 to 800 first-cohort repertoires and the approximately 130 validation repertoires shared the same platform, a later analysis reported.

The data were produced by immunoSEQ multiplex PCR, yet TCRdb's version contains in-frame clones alone and is incomplete. The data hold a few hundred thousand clones, with roughly 90% observed a single time. Germline CDR1 and CDR2: SGHNT and YYREEE (reference sequence). Trimming took 0 bases from V and 3 from J, leaving 12 bases between them. The length of the CDR3 is 15 residues. This chain uses TRBV5-4 with TRBJ2-5, with D perhaps matching TRBD1 (5 bases). Sequencing was done on a sample of PBMCs. The sequence derives from a woman younger than 35 in good health and CMV-seronegative. CDR3 nucleotide sequence: TGTGCCAGCAGCTTGGCTCAGGGTGGGAAAGAGACCCAGTACTTC. Translating it yields CASSLAQGGKETQYF.